The 21 T cell receptor beta chains below all came from one sample that was sequenced in a study of CD8+CD57+ T cells in acquired aplastic anemia. Flow cytometry had shown expanded CD8+CD57+ cells in the patients chosen for sequencing. It was genomic DNA that served as the template for profiling TCR beta VDJ and CDR3. TCRdb independently ran MiXCR on the reads; one entry per CDR3 protein. Among about 190,000 distinct CDR3 sequences listed, approximately 50% were seen once. Sequenced: sorted CD4+, CD8+, or CD8+CD57+ T cells (not recorded which) from PBMCs. The source is a human donor with aplastic anemia.

This clonotype was detected only a few times. This rearrangement joins TRBV6-2 or TRBV6-3 to TRBJ2-1; D is ambiguous. Germline lookup yields CDR1 MNHEY and CDR2 SVGEGT. Trimming stripped 3 bases from V and 8 bases from J, with 20 bases between. This CDR3 is built from 16 residues. The CDR3 coding sequence is TGTGCCAGCAGTTATTCCCTGCCGGGCCCCCGGGATGAGCAGTTCTTC. The encoded protein is CASSYSLPGPRDEQFF.

As to this clonotype: A junction boundary mismatches the germline segment, possibly from a read error. Here the CDR3 reads CGAGVEQFF. CDR3 DNA sequence: TGCGGTGCAGGGGTGGAGCAGTTCTTC. The gene calls are TRBV20-1 and TRBJ2-1; possible D gene TRBD1, 6 bases. The germline V gene encodes CDR1 DFQATT and CDR2 SNEGSKA (reference sequence). The CDR3 sequence is 9 residues long.

This clonotype was seen a few times. The J gene is TRBJ2-3, the V gene TRBV6-1; D gene unclear. The ends were cut back, 6 bases at V and 6 bases at J, with 19 bases in the middle. Germline V gives CDR1 MNHNS, CDR2 SASEGT. The CDR3 is 15 residues long. The CDR3 here is CASSSSPLVLDTQYF. The CDR3 nucleotides are TGTGCCAGCAGCAGTAGCCCCCTGGTCTTGGATACGCAGTATTTT.

This chain uses TRBV19 with TRBJ2-7, with D possibly being TRBD2 (6 bases). The CDR3 contains 14 residues. The V end was cut by 5 bases, the J end by 2 bases, with 13 bases between. Germline CDR1 reads LNHDA; CDR2 reads SQIVND (reference sequence). The CDR3 DNA reads TGTGCCAGTAGTGTAGGGACTTTTGCCTACGAGCAGTACTTC. Protein sequence: CASSVGTFAYEQYF.

The chain links TRBV29-1 to TRBJ2-7; TRBD2 aligns across 7 bases. J was trimmed by 4 bases and V by 4 bases; bases with no gene match: 10. The CDR3 is 14 amino acids. Germline assignment: CDR1 SQVTM and CDR2 ANQGSEA. CDR3 in amino acids: CSVVSDTGGYEQYF. As DNA, the CDR3 is TGCAGCGTTGTTTCGGACACCGGGGGGTACGAGCAGTACTTC.

With regard to this clonotype: The junction does not match germline at one end; this may be a read error. This chain joins TRBV10-3 and TRBJ2-7; D remains ambiguous. The germline V gene has CDR1 ENHRY and CDR2 SYGVKD. This CDR3 region has 15 residues. The CDR3, as DNA: TGTGCCAGCAGTGAAGTGGCAGGTTCACGCTACGAGCAGTACTTC. It yields the protein CASSEVAGSRYEQYF.

This clonotype was found many times. V is TRBV20-1 and J is TRBJ2-3; D possibly uses TRBD1 or TRBD2 (5 bases each). Trimming pared 0 bases from V and 1 base from J, leaving 11 bases between. Germline V lookup: CDR1 DFQATT, CDR2 SNEGSKA (reference sequence). This CDR3 has 15 residues. The CDR3 DNA reads TGCAGTGCTAGAGACGGGGCGGGTGGCACAGATACGCAGTATTTT. Translation: CSARDGAGGTDTQYF.

The rearrangement links TRBV10-3 to TRBJ2-1; D is undetermined. The V end was cut by 9 bases, the J end by 5 bases, with 11 bases between. CDR3 length: 12 amino acids. Germline V CDR1 and CDR2: ENHRY, SYGVKD. CDR3 loop: CAILGPHNEQFF. CDR3 in DNA: TGTGCCATTCTGGGTCCCCACAATGAGCAGTTCTTC.

This clonotype was seen ten or more times. The J gene is TRBJ1-1, the V gene TRBV20-1; D is ambiguous. The germline CDR1 and CDR2 sequences are DFQATT and SNEGSKA (reference sequence). The CDR3 covers 13 residues. V was shortened by 5 bases and J by 4 bases, with 14 bases between the two germline ends. CDR3 protein: CSASRAAATEAFF. DNA of the CDR3: TGCAGTGCTTCTCGGGCTGCGGCCACTGAAGCTTTCTTT.

About this clonotype: This may come from a read error, since a much larger clone is one base off. V gene TRBV7-2 combines with J gene TRBJ2-7; D possibly matches TRBD1 or TRBD2 (6 bases each). Germline CDR1 and CDR2: SGHTA and FQGNSA. The CDR3 consists of 15 residues. The V and J ends lost 7 bases and 5 bases respectively, with 21 bases between them. CDR3 loop: CASTSGGGLRDEQYF. The CDR3 region has the DNA TGTGCCAGCACCTCAGGTGGGGGGCTAAGGGACGAGCAGTACTTC.

The chain has TRBV12-3 or TRBV12-4 and TRBJ2-7, with TRBD2 identical over 9 bases. V lost 5 bases, J lost 7 bases, and 12 bases stayed unmatched. The length of the CDR3 is 15 residues. The DNA of the CDR3 is TGTGCCAGCAGTCTTATAGCGGGAGAAGGCTATGAGCAGTACTTC. It specifies CASSLIAGEGYEQYF.

This clonotype was seen a handful of times. This chain connects TRBV2 to TRBJ1-6; D call uncertain. This CDR3 comprises 13 residues. Looked up from germline, CDR1 is SNHLY and CDR2 is FYNNEI. The ends were cut back, 4 bases at V and 10 bases at J, with 11 bases in the middle. The DNA for the CDR3 is TGTGCCAGCAGTGCCAATCCGCGATCACCCCTCCACTTT. Amino acids: CASSANPRSPLHF.

In this sample, this clonotype turned up many times. The chain employs TRBV12-5 and TRBJ2-7, with 8 bases aligning to TRBD1. V shed 2 bases and J 5 bases; nucleotides not matched to a gene: 17. CDR1 is LGHNT, CDR2 FRNRAP, per germline. The CDR3 is 18 amino acids. The CDR3 is CASGLYPLGAGGNNEQYF. CDR3 coding DNA: TGTGCTAGTGGTTTGTATCCCCTCGGGGCAGGGGGCAACAACGAGCAGTACTTC.

On this clonotype: A much larger clone lies a single base off, so this may be a read error. This rearrangement joins TRBV5-1 to TRBJ2-1; 8 bases align to TRBD1. Germline-derived CDR1 and CDR2 are SGHRS and YFSETQ. V trimming: 4 bases; J trimming: 10 bases; junction bases outside the gene matches: 13. The CDR3 length is 15 residues. The CDR3 loop reads CASSPPVTGVSEQFF. The CDR3 nucleotides are TGCGCCAGCAGCCCTCCCGTGACAGGGGTAAGCGAGCAGTTCTTC.

Concerning this clonotype itself: It may be a read error: a sequence one base away is much more abundant. The chain employs TRBV25-1 and TRBJ2-5; the D gene could be TRBD1 or TRBD2 (6 bases each). V dropped 5 bases and J dropped 5 bases, with 21 bases sitting between them. Per germline, CDR1 MGHDK and CDR2 SYGVNS. The CDR3 has 16 amino acids. The CDR3 reads CASSSRTARAGETQYF. DNA of the CDR3: TGTGCCAGCAGTTCCCGGACAGCTCGGGCGGGGGAGACCCAGTACTTC.

This clonotype was detected ten times or more. CDR3 sequence: CSAQTIDGTDTQYF. CDR3 nucleotide sequence: TGCAGTGCCCAGACCATAGACGGCACAGATACGCAGTATTTT. V is TRBV20-1 and J is TRBJ2-3; D call uncertain. Germline CDR1 reads DFQATT; CDR2 reads SNEGSKA (reference sequence). V gave up 6 bases and J gave up 1 base, with 14 bases separating them. The CDR3 sequence is 14 residues long.

This clonotype appeared many times. The chain employs TRBV20-1 and TRBJ2-7; D possibly matches TRBD1 or TRBD2 (5 bases each). V lost 5 bases and J 0 bases, leaving 8 bases between the germline ends. Per germline, CDR1 DFQATT and CDR2 SNEGSKA (reference sequence). The CDR3 has 12 amino acids. As DNA, the CDR3 is TGCAGTGCTTCGGGACCCTCCTACGAGCAGTACTTC. Encoded protein: CSASGPSYEQYF.

This chain joins TRBV20-1 and TRBJ1-1, with no clear D. Between the trimmed V and J ends, which lost 0 bases and 1 base, there was a span of 9 bases. The length of the CDR3 is 14 residues. Germline lookup yields CDR1 DFQATT and CDR2 SNEGSKA (reference sequence). The CDR3 loop reads CSARDQPANTEAFF. The CDR3 nucleotides are TGCAGTGCTAGAGATCAGCCAGCGAACACTGAAGCTTTCTTT.

This clonotype was picked up a small number of times. The chain combines TRBV29-1 with TRBJ1-1; perhaps TRBD1 as D (5 bases). The germline V gene has CDR1 SQVTM and CDR2 ANQGSEA. V lost 3 bases to trimming and J lost 0 bases, with 11 bases between them. This CDR3 is built from 14 residues. The CDR3 region has the DNA TGCAGCGTTGATGAGGGGCTAATGAACACTGAAGCTTTCTTT. It codes for CSVDEGLMNTEAFF.

A note on this clonotype: A much larger clone differs from this one at a single base, so this may be a read error. V is TRBV19 and J is TRBJ1-2, with a weak D call TRBD1 (5 bases). Germline values: CDR1 LNHDA, CDR2 SQIVND (reference sequence). This CDR3 contains 17 residues. DNA for the CDR3: TGTGCCGGTAGATCCATAGGGCGGGGGAACGAGTTTGGTGGCTACACCTTC. The encoded protein is CAGRSIGRGNEFGGYTF.

This clonotype was detected many times. The chain is built from TRBV9 and TRBJ2-5, with D maybe TRBD2 (5 bases). V was cut by 4 bases and J by 5 bases, with 12 bases left in between. Per germline, CDR1 SGDLS and CDR2 YYNGEE. The CDR3 loop spans 13 amino acids. CDR3 region: CASSPGSMETQYF. The CDR3 DNA reads TGTGCCAGCAGCCCGGGGAGTATGGAGACCCAGTACTTC.